This T cell receptor (beta chain) was captured by sequencing in a study of OX40 agonist ivuxolimab in advanced cancers. Blood sampling took place at baseline, cycle 4 day 1, and cycle 7 day 1. The CDR3 is 13 amino acids. Germline loops: CDR1 SGHTA, CDR2 FQGNSA. Trimming left V 3 bases short and J 3 bases short, with 8 bases between. Libraries were prepared by immunoSEQ multiplex PCR; TCRdb keeps only in-frame clonotypes and omits some of them. The sample holds 100,000 to 120,000 clones; 91% are singletons and the top ten take over 0.6%. Sequences were derived from CD4+ or CD8+ T cells sorted from blood, sampled in a trial of the OX40 agonist ivuxolimab. The chain employs TRBV7-2 and TRBJ1-1; possible D gene TRBD1, 5 bases. The clonotype originates from an adult with an advanced solid tumor such as melanoma, head and neck, liver or kidney cancer. The CDR3 coding sequence is TGTGCCAGCAGCTTGACGGGGCACACTGAAGCTTTCTTT. Its translation is CASSLTGHTEAFF. The whole variable domain, remainder taken from reference TRBV7-2 and TRBJ1-1, is GAGVSQSPSNKVTEKGKDVELRCDPISGHTALYWYRQSLGQGLEFLIYFQGNSAPDKSGLPSDRFSAERTGGSVSTLTIQRTQQEDSAVYLCASSLTGHTEAFFGQGTRLTVV.